One TCR beta chain is described in this entry. This clone has just a few counts. This clone's antigen is unknown. Per-nucleotide qualities are absent, and no much larger clonotype sits a single base away. V loses 0 bases, J loses 1 base, and the germline ends lie 5 bases apart. From the cysteine up to the phenylalanine, the CDR3 has a length of 14 residues. Solely the CDR3 DNA is kept, with 42 bases framed from the first base. For CDR1 and CDR2, the germline V gene lists LGHNA and YNFKEQ. This entry comes from a study of neoadjuvant anti-PD-1 for oral cavity cancer (dated by TCRdb to about 2021). In terms of the full investigation: Before undergoing curative-intent surgical resection, most patients got three to four biweekly nivolumab doses at 3 mg/kg. For patients who did not progress, a fourth nivolumab dose was given around day 43, followed by definitive surgical resection on days 50-56. Patients with complete response, partial response or stable disease by RECIST 1.1 were defined as responders, whereas patients with progression were defined as non-responders. An approximately 30% response rate was observed in the parent correlative cohort, in which eleven to twelve patients were included.

The time point label for this specimen denotes: before neoadjuvant nivolumab. Patients were newly diagnosed with stage II-IVA oral cavity squamous cell carcinoma and had received no prior systemic or radiation treatment. The cohort was made up of patients with locally advanced, HPV-negative oral cavity squamous cell carcinoma. Samples came from a longitudinal correlative study of a single-arm phase II trial of neoadjuvant nivolumab in oral cavity squamous cell carcinoma. Subject-matched pre- and post-treatment PBMCs and tumors from three responders and three non-responders were subjected to genomic DNA-based TCRbeta sequencing. The Maxwell RSC DNA from Tissue kit was used to isolate genomic DNA from tumor tissue. Overall study results and their limits: Higher pretreatment blood Treg/Th17 ratios correlated with both higher pretreatment blood TCRbeta clonality and lower post-treatment tumor TCRbeta clonality. The TCR analyses had only three patients in each response group, and the authors called for validation in larger cohorts. Greater tumor shrinkage correlated with larger post-treatment sizes of preexisting intratumoral clones, which suggests that expansion of preexisting clones contributed to response.

Tumor libraries used mostly 4.8 ug of input genomic DNA for survey sequencing, with two replicates per sample. Following the manufacturer's instructions, the team built TCRbeta libraries using the immunoSEQ hsTCRbeta kit. The finished libraries were brought together in one pool at approximately 3.1 nM, which was then read using an Illumina NovaSeq 6000 S4 flow cell. In the paper's pipeline: The immunoSEQ Analyzer was used for raw data preprocessing and quality control. The analysis was limited to productive rearrangements, and each clonotype was defined by a unique CDR3 amino acid sequence. Repertoire clonality was estimated as the Gini-Simpson index, which was computed with the R package tcR. Gini indices were compared with Student's t test, and associations with tumor size change were assessed by Pearson correlation. TCRdb limited this immuneACCESS table to in-frame rearrangements with V and J called. A share of clones is missing; checked studies link under half to unresolved V genes, and the rest is unexplained. The DNA was the basis for D and trimming; V, J and clone size are from that table. This sample lists some 7,400 clones; around 48% were detected once. The ten largest clones represent around 11% of the sample.

This sample comprised tumor tissue, obtained before nivolumab (anti-PD-1) treatment. The chain links TRBV4-2 with TRBJ2-3; TRBD2 is perhaps the D gene, given 5 matching bases. The receptor was isolated from a person between 40 and 79 years old with oral cavity squamous cell carcinoma. The CDR3 protein: CASSQDSGTDTQYF. The DNA is as follows: TGTGCCAGCAGCCAAGATAGCGGCACAGATACGCAGTATTTT.